These T cell receptor beta chains were read from a single sample in a study of PD-L1 blockade in urothelial cancer. The method was immunoSEQ multiplex PCR; TCRdb's version includes in-frame clones alone and lacks a portion of them. The profile shows some 60,000 clones, around 84% of them singletons. The specimen comprised PBMCs, sampled around atezolizumab (anti-PD-L1) treatment. These TCRs come from a man aged 45-65 years with urothelial cancer. CDR3s include the opening cysteine and the closing phenylalanine or tryptophan. The D gene is left open where the match is weak. A clone size is listed for some rows: how often the clone was seen (once, few, many), or a class if it is expanded.

v_gene: TRBV29-1; abundance: .; d_gene: TRBD1; j_gene: TRBJ2-7; CDR3aa: CSIWDRGRHEQYF; CDR3nt: TGCAGCATCTGGGACAGGGGGAGGCACGAGCAGTACTTC
v_gene: TRBV28; abundance: .; d_gene: TRBD1; j_gene: TRBJ2-3; CDR3aa: CASSSRQGQYF; CDR3nt: TGTGCCAGCAGTTCCCGACAGGGACAGTATTTT
v_gene: TRBV5-1; abundance: .; d_gene: TRBD1; j_gene: TRBJ2-7; CDR3aa: CASSLQDRSYEQYF; CDR3nt: TGCGCCAGCAGCTTGCAGGACAGGAGCTACGAGCAGTACTTC
v_gene: TRBV11-2; abundance: .; d_gene: TRBD1; j_gene: TRBJ1-1; CDR3aa: CASSLGGTGLYF; CDR3nt: TGTGCCAGCAGCTTGGGTGGGACAGGGTTGTACTTT
v_gene: TRBV21-1; abundance: once; d_gene: .; j_gene: TRBJ1-3; CDR3aa: CASSTMGSSGNTIYF; CDR3nt: TGTGCCAGCAGTACCATGGGGAGCTCTGGAAACACCATATATTTT
v_gene: TRBV5-4; abundance: .; d_gene: .; j_gene: TRBJ1-2; CDR3aa: CASSRGGGADKRNYGYTF; CDR3nt: TGTGCCAGCAGCCGGGGCGGGGGGGCCGATAAACGTAACTATGGCTACACCTTC
v_gene: TRBV18; abundance: .; d_gene: .; j_gene: TRBJ2-4; CDR3aa: CASSVNALQKNIQYF; CDR3nt: TGTGCCAGCAGTGTAAATGCGTTGCAAAAAAACATTCAGTACTTC
v_gene: TRBV2; abundance: .; d_gene: .; j_gene: TRBJ2-1; CDR3aa: CASSEFGTFNNEQFF; CDR3nt: TGTGCCAGCAGTGAGTTTGGGACTTTTAACAATGAGCAGTTCTTC
v_gene: TRBV5-1; abundance: .; d_gene: .; j_gene: TRBJ2-3; CDR3aa: CASSRGPGTTDTQYF; CDR3nt: TGCGCCAGCAGCCGCGGTCCGGGAACCACAGATACGCAGTATTTT
v_gene: TRBV28; abundance: .; d_gene: TRBD2; j_gene: TRBJ2-3; CDR3aa: CASSDSGRFSDTQYF; CDR3nt: TGTGCCAGCAGCGATAGCGGGAGGTTCTCAGATACGCAGTATTTT
v_gene: TRBV27; abundance: .; d_gene: TRBD1; j_gene: TRBJ2-7; CDR3aa: CASSTGGGYEQYF; CDR3nt: TGTGCCAGCAGCACAGGGGGCGGGTACGAGCAGTACTTC
v_gene: TRBV30; abundance: .; d_gene: .; j_gene: TRBJ2-2; CDR3aa: CAWRRSRNTGELFF; CDR3nt: TGTGCCTGGAGACGTTCTAGGAACACCGGGGAGCTGTTTTTT
v_gene: TRBV6-1; abundance: .; d_gene: .; j_gene: TRBJ1-4; CDR3aa: CASGTRANEKLFF; CDR3nt: TGTGCCAGCGGGACACGCGCTAATGAAAAACTGTTTTTT
v_gene: TRBV7-8; abundance: .; d_gene: .; j_gene: TRBJ1-4; CDR3aa: CASSVNTGNEKLFF; CDR3nt: TGTGCCAGCAGCGTAAATACAGGGAATGAAAAACTGTTTTTT
v_gene: TRBV15; abundance: once; d_gene: TRBD1; j_gene: TRBJ1-1; CDR3aa: CATSRGTGGDTEAFF; CDR3nt: TGTGCCACCAGCAGAGGGACAGGGGGGGACACTGAAGCTTTCTTT
v_gene: TRBV11-2; abundance: .; d_gene: .; j_gene: TRBJ2-7; CDR3aa: CASSLETRSHEQYF; CDR3nt: TGTGCCAGCAGCTTAGAAACGCGTTCTCACGAGCAGTACTTC
v_gene: TRBV30; abundance: .; d_gene: .; j_gene: TRBJ2-7; CDR3aa: CAWSRGLAYEQYF; CDR3nt: TGTGCCTGGAGTCGAGGACTTGCCTACGAGCAGTACTTC
v_gene: TRBV28; abundance: .; d_gene: TRBD1; j_gene: TRBJ2-1; CDR3aa: CASSPRQGVNEQFF; CDR3nt: TGTGCCAGCAGTCCTCGACAGGGAGTAAATGAGCAGTTCTTC
v_gene: TRBV6-1; abundance: .; d_gene: TRBD1; j_gene: TRBJ1-1; CDR3aa: CASNRGRGMNTEAFF; CDR3nt: TGTGCCAGCAACAGGGGGCGGGGGATGAACACTGAAGCTTTCTTT
v_gene: TRBV11-2; abundance: .; d_gene: .; j_gene: TRBJ1-1; CDR3aa: CASSFGQNTEAFF; CDR3nt: TGTGCCAGCAGCTTTGGACAGAACACTGAAGCTTTCTTT
v_gene: TRBV13; abundance: .; d_gene: .; j_gene: TRBJ2-6; CDR3aa: CASSPTRGAGANVLTF; CDR3nt: TGTGCCAGCAGCCCCACCAGGGGGGCTGGGGCCAACGTCCTGACTTTC
v_gene: TRBV7-3; abundance: once; d_gene: TRBD1; j_gene: TRBJ2-7; CDR3aa: CASSFQAGTGLNEQYF; CDR3nt: TGTGCCAGCAGCTTTCAAGCCGGGACAGGGTTAAACGAGCAGTACTTC
v_gene: TRBV27; abundance: .; d_gene: TRBD2; j_gene: TRBJ2-7; CDR3aa: CASRASGRAYEQYF; CDR3nt: TGTGCCAGCCGGGCTAGCGGGAGGGCCTACGAGCAGTACTTC
v_gene: TRBV5-1; abundance: .; d_gene: .; j_gene: TRBJ2-3; CDR3aa: CASSWGTPGESTQYF; CDR3nt: TGCGCCAGCAGCTGGGGAACCCCGGGGGAAAGTACGCAGTATTTT
v_gene: TRBV5-4; abundance: few; d_gene: .; j_gene: TRBJ2-7; CDR3aa: CASSLAQYDSYEQYF; CDR3nt: TGTGCCAGCAGCTTGGCACAATACGACTCCTACGAGCAGTACTTC
v_gene: TRBV6-1; abundance: .; d_gene: TRBD1; j_gene: TRBJ2-7; CDR3aa: CASSFADRDEQYF; CDR3nt: TGTGCCAGCAGTTTCGCGGACAGGGACGAGCAGTACTTC
v_gene: TRBV6-1; abundance: .; d_gene: .; j_gene: TRBJ1-4; CDR3aa: CASSRQATNEKLFF; CDR3nt: TGTGCCAGCAGTAGGCAGGCCACAAATGAAAAACTGTTTTTT
v_gene: TRBV5-6; abundance: once; d_gene: TRBD1; j_gene: TRBJ1-5; CDR3aa: CASSSRQGRYSNQPQHF; CDR3nt: TGTGCCAGCAGCAGCCGACAGGGACGTTATAGCAATCAGCCCCAACATTTT
v_gene: TRBV25-1; abundance: .; d_gene: .; j_gene: TRBJ1-2; CDR3aa: CASIDINYGYTF; CDR3nt: TGTGCCAGCATAGACATTAACTATGGCTACACCTTC
v_gene: TRBV14; abundance: .; d_gene: TRBD2; j_gene: TRBJ2-1; CDR3aa: CASSHGLAGAREQFF; CDR3nt: TGTGCCAGCAGCCACGGACTAGCGGGAGCTCGGGAGCAGTTCTTC
v_gene: TRBV30; abundance: once; d_gene: TRBD2; j_gene: TRBJ2-3; CDR3aa: CAWSAAGTSTDTQYF; CDR3nt: TGTGCCTGGAGTGCAGCGGGGACTAGCACAGATACGCAGTATTTT
v_gene: TRBV9; abundance: .; d_gene: TRBD2; j_gene: TRBJ2-1; CDR3aa: CASSAIPGLAYNEQFF; CDR3nt: TGTGCCAGCAGCGCCATCCCGGGACTAGCTTACAATGAGCAGTTCTTC
v_gene: TRBV5-1; abundance: .; d_gene: .; j_gene: TRBJ2-2; CDR3aa: CASRILANTGELFF; CDR3nt: TGCGCCAGCAGAATACTAGCGAACACCGGGGAGCTGTTTTTT
v_gene: TRBV11-2; abundance: once; d_gene: .; j_gene: TRBJ2-7; CDR3aa: CASSLDSAAGSAYEQYF; CDR3nt: TGTGCCAGCAGCTTAGATAGCGCGGCGGGGTCGGCCTACGAGCAGTACTTC
v_gene: TRBV29-1; abundance: many; d_gene: TRBD1; j_gene: TRBJ1-2; CDR3aa: CSVEDLAGTGSGYTF; CDR3nt: TGCAGCGTTGAAGATCTGGCCGGGACAGGGTCGGGCTACACCTTC
v_gene: TRBV18; abundance: few; d_gene: .; j_gene: TRBJ2-1; CDR3aa: CASSLQLDLSYNEQFF; CDR3nt: TGTGCCAGCTCGCTACAACTAGACCTCTCCTACAATGAGCAGTTCTTC
v_gene: TRBV10-2; abundance: once; d_gene: .; j_gene: TRBJ1-5; CDR3aa: CASSESGGPYQPQHF; CDR3nt: TGCGCCAGCAGTGAGTCGGGGGGGCCTTATCAGCCCCAGCATTTT
v_gene: TRBV5-1; abundance: .; d_gene: TRBD1; j_gene: TRBJ2-5; CDR3aa: CASTKTDRGPTNSETQYF; CDR3nt: TGCGCCAGCACAAAGACTGACAGGGGGCCGACCAATTCTGAGACCCAGTACTTC
v_gene: TRBV13; abundance: .; d_gene: TRBD2; j_gene: TRBJ2-7; CDR3aa: CASSFRTSGSYEQYF; CDR3nt: TGTGCCAGCAGCTTTAGGACTAGCGGGAGTTACGAGCAGTACTTC
v_gene: TRBV7-2; abundance: .; d_gene: .; j_gene: TRBJ2-2; CDR3aa: CASSLWTTNTGELFF; CDR3nt: TGTGCCAGCAGCCTATGGACTACGAACACCGGGGAGCTGTTTTTT
v_gene: TRBV2; abundance: .; d_gene: TRBD2; j_gene: TRBJ2-1; CDR3aa: CASSDSSGSYNEQFF; CDR3nt: TGTGCCAGCAGTGACTCTAGCGGGAGTTACAATGAGCAGTTCTTC
v_gene: TRBV10-3; abundance: .; d_gene: .; j_gene: TRBJ1-2; CDR3aa: CAIRSGIDYGYTF; CDR3nt: TGTGCCATCAGATCAGGAATCGACTATGGCTACACCTTC